This TCR beta chain stems from a study of OX40 agonist ivuxolimab in advanced cancers. The wider study: The study gave patients intravenous ivuxolimab at 0.01 to 10 mg/kg every 2 weeks. Participants, roughly 80% male, averaged approximately 60 years of age, ranging from 23 to 79.

This table comes from immunoSEQ multiplex PCR, and its TCRdb copy is limited to in-frame clones, with some not included. The data contain roughly 60,000 clones, 84% of them singletons. This clone was seen once. Blood draws occurred at baseline, cycle 4 day 1, and cycle 7 day 1. The V segment lost 0 bases and the J segment 4 bases; nucleotides outside the gene matches: 3. The CDR3 consists of 14 residues. Germline V gene data show CDR1 as SGHDT and CDR2 as YYEEEE. The sequence came from an adult with an advanced solid tumor such as melanoma, head and neck, liver or kidney cancer. The V gene is TRBV5-6, the J gene TRBJ1-2, with 7 bases that match TRBD1. The sequencing here drew on CD4+ or CD8+ T cells sorted from blood, taken in a trial of the OX40 agonist ivuxolimab. DNA of the CDR3: TGTGCCAGCAGCTTGGTGACAGGGCCCTATGGCTACACCTTC. Its translation: CASSLVTGPYGYTF.